Listed here are 28 T cell receptor beta chains from one sample, sequenced in a study of T cell changes during pregnancy in multiple sclerosis. Assay used: immunoSEQ multiplex PCR; TCRdb lists only in-frame clones, some missing. The repertoire holds 40,000 to 45,000 clones, with approximately 92% as singletons. Sequencing used peripheral blood. These receptors were taken from a female donor with multiple sclerosis, enrolled in a pregnancy study.

The genes are TRBV5-5 and TRBJ2-3; D is undetermined. V was pared by 8 bases and J by 0 bases, with 22 bases between. CDR3 length equals 17 residues. Per the germline V gene, CDR1 is SGHKS and CDR2 is YYEKEE (reference sequence). The DNA for the CDR3 is TGTGCCAGTCGACCCACAAGCCGGCCCCTTAGCACAGATACGCAGTATTTT. Translating gives CASRPTSRPLSTDTQYF.

V is TRBV27 and J is TRBJ2-7; tentatively, D is TRBD1 (6 bases). The CDR3 totals 15 residues. Germline V lookup: CDR1 MNHEY, CDR2 SMNVEV (reference sequence). V lost 2 bases and J 2 bases, leaving 13 bases between the germline ends. The CDR3 spells CASSLEQGTTYEQYF. CDR3 sequence (DNA): TGTGCCAGCAGTTTAGAGCAGGGGACAACCTACGAGCAGTACTTC.

The rearrangement links TRBV7-9 to TRBJ1-1; weak D call: TRBD1 (5 bases). V lost 6 bases to trimming and J lost 0 bases, with 20 bases between them. This CDR3 is built from 17 residues. Germline lookup yields CDR1 SEHNR and CDR2 FQNEAQ (reference sequence). The CDR3: CASRDWRGFIMNTEAFF. CDR3 DNA sequence: TGTGCCAGCAGGGACTGGAGGGGATTTATAATGAACACTGAAGCTTTCTTT.

DNA of the CDR3: TGTGCCAGCAGCGTAGTAGCCAGCTCCTACGAGCAGTACTTC. It translates to CASSVVASSYEQYF. This chain uses TRBV9 with TRBJ2-7; D call uncertain. The CDR3 loop spans 14 amino acids. Germline V gene data show CDR1 as SGDLS and CDR2 as YYNGEE. Trimming stripped 0 bases from V and 0 bases from J, with 7 bases between.

The rearrangement links TRBV5-4 to TRBJ2-3; TRBD2 agrees at 8 bases. With 4 bases clipped from V and 3 bases from J, the junction kept 10 bases outside the gene matches. Per the germline V gene, CDR1 is SGHNT and CDR2 is YYREEE (reference sequence). The CDR3 loop spans 16 amino acids. The CDR3 coding sequence is TGTGCCAGCAGCCGTAGTCTGAGCGGGGGTACAGATACGCAGTATTTT. Translating gives CASSRSLSGGTDTQYF.

V and J are TRBV9 and TRBJ2-5, with TRBD2 as a possible D gene (6 bases). CDR3 length: 13 residues. Between the trimmed V and J ends, which lost 8 bases and 7 bases, there was a span of 18 bases. CDR1 and CDR2 from the germline V gene are SGDLS and YYNGEE. CDR3 in DNA: TGTGCCAGGATATACGCGGACTACCCGACCCAGTACTTC. Amino acid sequence: CARIYADYPTQYF.

This sequence joins TRBV4-1 and TRBJ2-7, with no clear D. Trimming stripped 1 base from V and 10 bases from J, with 11 bases between. Per germline, CDR1 MGHRA and CDR2 YSYEKL. The CDR3 loop spans 12 amino acids. The CDR3 reads CASSQGEAPQYF. The CDR3 DNA sequence: TGCGCCAGCAGCCAAGGGGAAGCGCCCCAGTACTTC.

CDR3 coding DNA: TGTGCCAGCAGTGACAGGGATGCTGGAAACACCATATATTTT. It specifies CASSDRDAGNTIYF. The chain combines TRBV2 with TRBJ1-3; D is possibly TRBD1 (5 bases). Germline CDR1 is SNHLY and CDR2 is FYNNEI. The CDR3 is 14 amino acids. V gave up 3 bases and J gave up 2 bases, with 8 bases separating them.

The sample holds one count of this clone. The gene calls are TRBV9 and TRBJ2-1, with D possibly being TRBD2 (6 bases). There are 15 residues in the CDR3. The ends were cut back, 2 bases at V and 0 bases at J, with 9 bases in the middle. Germline V gene sequence: CDR1 SGDLS, CDR2 YYNGEE. The CDR3, as DNA: TGTGCCAGCAGCGTTCTCGGGAGCTCCTACAATGAGCAGTTCTTC. Residues: CASSVLGSSYNEQFF. Full variable domain (remainder filled in from reference TRBV9 and TRBJ2-1): DSGVTQTPKHLITATGQRVTLRCSPRSGDLSVYWYQQSLDQGLQFLIQYYNGEERAKGNILERFSAQQFPDLHSELNLSSLELGDSALYFCASSVLGSSYNEQFFGPGTRLTVL.

The count of this clone is one. This chain connects TRBV11-2 to TRBJ2-1, with D possibly TRBD2 on 6 matching bases. With 7 bases removed from V and 8 bases from J, the gap between germline ends came to 21 bases. This CDR3 has 15 residues. The germline CDR1 and CDR2 sequences are SGHAT and FQNNGV. The CDR3 loop is CASNGAEGHGDEQFF. CDR3 nucleotide sequence: TGTGCCAGCAACGGGGCGGAGGGGCATGGGGATGAGCAGTTCTTC.

A single count supports this clone. This sequence joins TRBV6-4 and TRBJ2-1; TRBD2 aligns across 9 bases. The V gene's germline CDR1 is MRHNA and CDR2 SNTAGT. The CDR3 has 15 amino acids. Trimming took 5 bases from V and 3 from J; bases not matched to a gene: 5. CDR3 sequence (DNA): TGTGCCAGCAGTCCTTTAGCGGGGGTCTACAATGAGCAGTTCTTC. It translates to CASSPLAGVYNEQFF.

This clone was seen a single time. This sequence joins TRBV18 and TRBJ2-5; TRBD2 agrees at 9 bases. Looked up from germline, CDR1 is KGHSH and CDR2 is LQKENI. The CDR3 consists of 17 residues. With 4 bases clipped from V and 2 bases from J, the junction kept 11 bases outside the gene matches. CDR3 sequence reads: CASSLYLTSGYQETQYF. CDR3 nucleotide sequence: TGTGCCAGCTCACTTTACCTGACTAGCGGATATCAAGAGACCCAGTACTTC.

The chain uses TRBV19 and TRBJ2-7, with 10 bases lining up with TRBD2. Germline assignment: CDR1 LNHDA and CDR2 SQIVND (reference sequence). This CDR3 region has 14 residues. The J segment lost 6 bases and the V segment lost 5 bases, leaving 7 bases of the junction unmatched. The CDR3 DNA reads as TGTGCCAGTAGTTCAGCCGGGACTAGCGTCGAGCAGTACTTC. Translated, it gives CASSSAGTSVEQYF.

This rearrangement joins TRBV28 to TRBJ2-2; D possibly corresponds to TRBD2 (5 bases). The V gene lost 7 bases and the J gene lost 2 bases, with 14 bases spanning the gap. This CDR3 region has 15 residues. Germline CDR1 MDHEN, CDR2 SYDVKM. CDR3 DNA: TGTGCCAGCATATGGAGCGGAGTAAACACCGGGGAGCTGTTTTTT. Translation gives CASIWSGVNTGELFF. Full variable domain (rest looked up from reference TRBV28 and TRBJ2-2): DVKVTQSSRYLVKRTGEKVFLECVQDMDHENMFWYRQDPGLGLRLIYFSYDVKMKEKGDIPEGYSVSREKKERFSLILESASTNQTSMYLCASIWSGVNTGELFFGEGSRLTVL.

The J gene is TRBJ2-1, the V gene TRBV6-4; D not resolved. The germline CDR1 and CDR2 sequences are MRHNA and SNTAGT. The ends were cut back, 2 bases at V and 1 base at J, with 12 bases in the middle. This CDR3 has 16 residues. The CDR3 DNA reads as TGTGCCAGCAGTGACCTCCAGCGCACATCCTACAATGAGCAGTTCTTC. It yields the protein CASSDLQRTSYNEQFF.

For the CDR3, the DNA is TGTGCCAGTAGGGGACGGGAGAACACTGAAGCTTTCTTT. It is translated as CASRGRENTEAFF. The chain couples TRBV19 to TRBJ1-1; a weak D match, TRBD1 (5 bases). This CDR3 is 13 amino acids long. Trimming took 6 bases from V and 1 from J, leaving 9 bases between them. Per germline, CDR1 LNHDA and CDR2 SQIVND (reference sequence). Looking up the rest from reference TRBV19 and TRBJ1-1 gives the full variable domain: DGGITQSPKYLFRKEGQNVTLSCEQNLNHDAMYWYRQDPGQGLRLIYYSQIVNDFQKGDIAEGYSVSREKKESFPLTVTSAQKNPTAFYLCASRGRENTEAFFGQGTRLTVV.

This clone has more than one count but fewer than ten. This chain joins TRBV28 and TRBJ1-1, with D uncertain. V lost 7 bases to trimming and J lost 4 bases, with 7 bases between them. The CDR3 sequence is 11 residues long. CDR1 is MDHEN and CDR2 is SYDVKM in the germline V gene. The CDR3 coding sequence is TGTGCCAGCATCCTTCGCACTGAAGCTTTCTTT. Protein sequence: CASILRTEAFF.

This clone occurred once. CDR3 protein: CASSQEYSQGAYGYTF. In nucleotides, the CDR3 is TGTGCCAGCAGCCAAGAATACTCGCAGGGTGCTTATGGCTACACCTTC. V is TRBV4-2 and J is TRBJ1-2, with a tentative D call TRBD1 (5 bases). This CDR3 has 16 residues. V lost 0 bases and J lost 5, with 16 bases in between. The germline CDR1 and CDR2 sequences are LGHNA and YNFKEQ.

V gene TRBV27 combines with J gene TRBJ2-7; D might be TRBD2 (6 bases). V was trimmed by 5 bases and J by 1 base, leaving 12 bases between them. Per germline, CDR1 MNHEY and CDR2 SMNVEV (reference sequence). The CDR3 covers 14 residues. CDR3 bases: TGTGCCAGCAGTCGGAGGGACGCATCCTACGAGCAGTACTTC. Translation gives CASSRRDASYEQYF.

The chain combines TRBV5-1 with TRBJ1-5; the D gene is possibly TRBD1 (5 bases). CDR3 length: 14 residues. CDR1 SGHRS and CDR2 YFSETQ come from the germline V gene. V was pared by 0 bases and J by 4 bases, with 8 bases between. This chain's CDR3 is CASSLGDRNQPQHF. CDR3 coding DNA: TGCGCCAGCAGCTTGGGTGACAGAAATCAGCCCCAGCATTTT.

This chain connects TRBV11-2 to TRBJ1-3; D gene unclear. The CDR3 is 13 amino acids. Trimming took off 5 bases at V and 7 bases at J, with 12 bases between the two ends. Germline V lookup: CDR1 SGHAT, CDR2 FQNNGV. The CDR3 here is CASSRGFYNTIYF. The CDR3 bases are TGTGCCAGCAGCCGAGGTTTTTACAACACCATATATTTT.

This clone was detected only a few times. Other DNA sequences in this specimen translate into the identical CDR3. The chain links TRBV18 to TRBJ1-2; D remains unclear. V was trimmed by 0 bases and J by 1 base, leaving 6 bases between them. Germline V gives CDR1 KGHSH, CDR2 LQKENI. The CDR3 has 14 residues. The CDR3 DNA sequence: TGTGCCAGCTCACCACCGGGCAGTAACTATGGCTACACCTTC. Its translation: CASSPPGSNYGYTF.

The CDR3 DNA reads as TGCAGCGGGTCGGAGCAAAACACCATATATTTT. Translated, it gives CSGSEQNTIYF. The chain combines TRBV29-1 with TRBJ1-3; D remains ambiguous. Between the trimmed V and J ends, which lost 7 bases and 6 bases, there was a span of 10 bases. CDR1 is SQVTM and CDR2 is ANQGSEA in the germline V gene. This CDR3 has 11 residues.

This chain joins TRBV5-4 and TRBJ1-1; a weak D match, TRBD1 (6 bases). The ends were cut back, 4 bases at V and 2 bases at J, with 12 bases in the middle. CDR1 and CDR2 from the germline V gene are SGHNT and YYREEE (reference sequence). The CDR3 spans 14 residues. Here the CDR3 DNA reads TGTGCCAGCAGCCAAGACAGGCTTAACACTGAAGCTTTCTTT. Its protein is CASSQDRLNTEAFF.

This chain joins TRBV10-3 and TRBJ2-7; TRBD1 matches 7 bases. V lost 11 bases, J lost 5 bases, and 12 bases stayed unmatched. This CDR3 is built from 13 residues. In germline, CDR1 is ENHRY, CDR2 SYGVKD. The CDR3 sequence: CALRRQGEDEQYF. CDR3 coding DNA: TGTGCCCTACGACGACAGGGTGAGGACGAGCAGTACTTC.

In its sample, this clone was seen once. The rearrangement links TRBV28 to TRBJ1-2; D might be TRBD1 (6 bases). Germline lookup yields CDR1 MDHEN and CDR2 SYDVKM. Trimming shortened V by 10 bases and J by 4 bases, and 16 bases separated the two germline ends. The CDR3 is 13 residues long. The CDR3, as DNA: TGTGCCATACTGACCTCAGGGGTCTATGGCTACACCTTC. Amino acid sequence: CAILTSGVYGYTF.

The chain combines TRBV5-1 with TRBJ2-7, with a possible D match to TRBD2 (6 bases). Germline CDR1 and CDR2: SGHRS and YFSETQ. The CDR3 totals 12 residues. V lost 4 bases and J lost 8, with 13 bases in between. This CDR3 reads CASSLGGGQQYF. In nucleotides, the CDR3 is TGCGCCAGCAGCCTGGGGGGTGGGCAGCAGTACTTC.

This clone was counted once. The chain carries TRBV19 and TRBJ2-7, with 7 bases identical to TRBD2. J gave up 3 bases and V 8 bases, and 13 bases lay outside the gene matches. The CDR3 runs to 15 residues. From germline, CDR1 is LNHDA and CDR2 SQIVND (reference sequence). This CDR3 reads CASSSSRDYLYEQYF. CDR3 coding DNA: TGTGCCAGTTCCTCATCCCGGGACTACCTCTACGAGCAGTACTTC.